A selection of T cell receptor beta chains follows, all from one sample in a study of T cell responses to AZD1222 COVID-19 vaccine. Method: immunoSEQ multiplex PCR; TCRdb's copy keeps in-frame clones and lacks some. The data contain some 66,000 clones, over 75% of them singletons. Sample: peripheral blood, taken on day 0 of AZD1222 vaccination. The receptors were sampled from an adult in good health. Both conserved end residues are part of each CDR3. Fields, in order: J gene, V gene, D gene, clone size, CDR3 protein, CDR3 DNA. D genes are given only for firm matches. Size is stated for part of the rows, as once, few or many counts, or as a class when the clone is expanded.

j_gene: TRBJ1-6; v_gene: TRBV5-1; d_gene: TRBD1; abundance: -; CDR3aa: CASSSWTGMDTLHF; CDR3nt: TGCGCCAGCAGCTCCTGGACAGGGATGGACACCCTCCACTTT
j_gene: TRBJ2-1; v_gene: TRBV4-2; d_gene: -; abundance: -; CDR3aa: CASSQVRGDYNEQFF; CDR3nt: TGTGCCAGCAGTCAGGTCAGGGGCGACTACAATGAGCAGTTCTTC
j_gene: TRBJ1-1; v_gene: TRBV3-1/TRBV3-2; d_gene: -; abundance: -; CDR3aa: CASSLRGVEGAGTEAFF; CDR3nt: TGTGCCAGCAGCCTCCGTGGCGTGGAGGGCGCGGGGACTGAAGCTTTCTTT
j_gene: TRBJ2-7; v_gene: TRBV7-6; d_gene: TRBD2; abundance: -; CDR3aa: CASSLYRGGLGEQYF; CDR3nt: TGTGCCAGCAGCTTATACCGGGGAGGGCTGGGGGAGCAGTACTTC
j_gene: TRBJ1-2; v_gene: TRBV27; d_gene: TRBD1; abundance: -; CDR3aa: CASSLRQGGGYGYTF; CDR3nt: TGTGCCAGCAGTTTGAGACAGGGCGGGGGCTATGGCTACACCTTC
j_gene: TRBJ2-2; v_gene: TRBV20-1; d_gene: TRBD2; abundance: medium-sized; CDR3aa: CSASFARGGSGELFF; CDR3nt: TGCAGTGCTAGTTTCGCGCGGGGGGGCTCCGGGGAGCTGTTTTTT
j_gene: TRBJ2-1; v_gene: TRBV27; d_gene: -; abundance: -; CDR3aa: CASSPGTRTYNEQFF; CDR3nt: TGTGCCAGCAGTCCCGGGACAAGGACTTACAATGAGCAGTTCTTC
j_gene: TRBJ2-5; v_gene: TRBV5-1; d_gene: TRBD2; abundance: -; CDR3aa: CASSLTLAGGPRMETQYF; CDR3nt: TGCGCCAGCAGCTTGACCCTAGCGGGGGGGCCAAGGATGGAGACCCAGTACTTC
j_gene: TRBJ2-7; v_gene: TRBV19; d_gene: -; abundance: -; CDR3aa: CASSIAGVTSYEQYF; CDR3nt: TGTGCCAGTAGTATAGCGGGGGTTACCTCCTACGAGCAGTACTTC
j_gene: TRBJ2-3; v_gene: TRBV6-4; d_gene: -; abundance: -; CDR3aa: CASSDAPGSDTQYF; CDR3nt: TGTGCCAGCAGTGACGCTCCGGGATCAGATACGCAGTATTTT
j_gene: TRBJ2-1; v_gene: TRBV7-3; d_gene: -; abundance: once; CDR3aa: CASSLGTGSYNEQFF; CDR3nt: TGTGCCAGCAGCTTAGGGACGGGCTCCTACAATGAGCAGTTCTTC
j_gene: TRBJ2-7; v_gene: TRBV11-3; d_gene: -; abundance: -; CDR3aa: CASSPRTALTYEQYF; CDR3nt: TGTGCCAGCAGCCCTCGGACAGCTCTAACCTACGAGCAGTACTTC
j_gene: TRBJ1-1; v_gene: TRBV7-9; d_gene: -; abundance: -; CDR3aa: CASSLGTGRTEAFF; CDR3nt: TGTGCCAGCAGCTTAGGTACGGGGAGGACTGAAGCTTTCTTT
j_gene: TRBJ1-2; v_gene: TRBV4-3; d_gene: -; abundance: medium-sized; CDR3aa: CASSQGTTSFYGYTF; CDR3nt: TGCGCCAGCAGCCAAGGCACGACAAGTTTCTATGGCTACACCTTC
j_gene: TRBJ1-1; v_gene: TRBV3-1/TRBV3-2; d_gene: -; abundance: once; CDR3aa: CASSQWDGNTEAFF; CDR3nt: TGTGCCAGCAGCCAATGGGACGGGAACACTGAAGCTTTCTTT
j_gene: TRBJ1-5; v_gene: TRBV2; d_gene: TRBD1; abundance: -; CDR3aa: CASSVLGTGANQPQHF; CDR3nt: TGTGCCAGCAGTGTCCTTGGAACAGGGGCCAATCAGCCCCAGCATTTT
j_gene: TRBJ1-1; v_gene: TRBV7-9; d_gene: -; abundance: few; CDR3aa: CASSFDPTRMNTEAFF; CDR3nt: TGTGCCAGCAGCTTCGACCCAACCAGAATGAACACTGAAGCTTTCTTT
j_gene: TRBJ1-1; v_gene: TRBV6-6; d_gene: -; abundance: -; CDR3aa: CASSYYGQMNTEAFF; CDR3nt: TGTGCCAGCAGTTACTACGGACAGATGAACACTGAAGCTTTCTTT
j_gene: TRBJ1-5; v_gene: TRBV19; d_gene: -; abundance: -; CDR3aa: CASSIEREGPQHF; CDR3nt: TGTGCCAGTAGTATAGAGCGAGAGGGGCCCCAGCATTTT
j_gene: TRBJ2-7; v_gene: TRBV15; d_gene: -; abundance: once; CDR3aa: CATSRGGYEQYF; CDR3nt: TGTGCCACCAGCAGAGGGGGATACGAGCAGTACTTC
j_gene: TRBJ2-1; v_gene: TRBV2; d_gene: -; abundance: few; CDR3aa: CASIPATYNEQFF; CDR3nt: TGTGCCAGCATCCCAGCGACATACAATGAGCAGTTCTTC
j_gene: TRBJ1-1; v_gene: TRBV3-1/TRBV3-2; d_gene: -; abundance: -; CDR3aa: CASSQDITGPAMNTEAFF; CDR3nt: TGTGCCAGCAGCCAAGACATTACAGGGCCCGCTATGAACACTGAAGCTTTCTTT